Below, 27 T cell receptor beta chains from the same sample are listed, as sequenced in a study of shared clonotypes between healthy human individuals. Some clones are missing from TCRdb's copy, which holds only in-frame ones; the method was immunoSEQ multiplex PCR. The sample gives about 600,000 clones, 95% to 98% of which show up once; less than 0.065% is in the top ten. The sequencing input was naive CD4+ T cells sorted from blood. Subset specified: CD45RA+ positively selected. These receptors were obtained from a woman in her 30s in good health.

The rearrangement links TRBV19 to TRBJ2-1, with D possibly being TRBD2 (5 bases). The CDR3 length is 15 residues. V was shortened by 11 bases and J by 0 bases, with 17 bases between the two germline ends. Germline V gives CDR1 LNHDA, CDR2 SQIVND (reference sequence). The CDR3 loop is CASHRSGSSYNEQFF. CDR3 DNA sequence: TGTGCCTCACATAGGAGCGGCAGCTCCTACAATGAGCAGTTCTTC.

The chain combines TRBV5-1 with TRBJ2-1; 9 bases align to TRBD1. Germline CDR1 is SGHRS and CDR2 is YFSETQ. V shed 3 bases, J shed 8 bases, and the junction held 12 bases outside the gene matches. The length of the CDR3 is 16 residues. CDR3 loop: CASSYTPGQGFDEQFF. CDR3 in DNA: TGCGCCAGCAGCTATACTCCGGGACAGGGTTTCGATGAGCAGTTCTTC.

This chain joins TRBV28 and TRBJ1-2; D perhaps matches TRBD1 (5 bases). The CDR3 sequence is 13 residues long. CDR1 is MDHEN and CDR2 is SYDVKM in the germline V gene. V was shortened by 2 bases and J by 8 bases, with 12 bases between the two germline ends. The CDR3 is CASSLQGAWGYTF. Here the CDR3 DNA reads TGTGCCAGCAGTTTACAAGGGGCCTGGGGCTACACCTTC.

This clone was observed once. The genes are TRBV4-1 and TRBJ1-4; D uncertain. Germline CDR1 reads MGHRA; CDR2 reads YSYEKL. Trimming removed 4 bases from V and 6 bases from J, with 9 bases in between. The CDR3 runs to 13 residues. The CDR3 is CASSLLGDEKLFF. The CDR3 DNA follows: TGCGCCAGCAGCCTTCTAGGTGATGAAAAACTGTTTTTT.

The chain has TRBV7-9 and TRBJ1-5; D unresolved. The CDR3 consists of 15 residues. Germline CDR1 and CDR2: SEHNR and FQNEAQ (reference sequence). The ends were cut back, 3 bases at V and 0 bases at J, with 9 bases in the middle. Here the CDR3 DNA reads TGTGCCAGCAGCTTTGGAGATTATAGCAATCAGCCCCAGCATTTT. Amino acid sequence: CASSFGDYSNQPQHF.

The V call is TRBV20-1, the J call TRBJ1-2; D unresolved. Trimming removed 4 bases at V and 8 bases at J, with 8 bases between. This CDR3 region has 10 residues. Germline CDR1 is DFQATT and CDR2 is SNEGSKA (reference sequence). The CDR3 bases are TGCAGTGCTATTTTAGAGGGCTACACCTTC. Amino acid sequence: CSAILEGYTF.

The CDR3 DNA sequence: TGTGCCAGCAGTTTAACGGGGCCGCTAAACTATGGCTACACCTTC. It translates to CASSLTGPLNYGYTF. V and J are TRBV27 and TRBJ1-2; D perhaps matches TRBD1 (5 bases). The CDR3 has 15 residues. Germline V CDR1 and CDR2: MNHEY, SMNVEV (reference sequence). The V end lost 2 bases, the J end lost 2 bases, and 12 bases lay between the germline ends.

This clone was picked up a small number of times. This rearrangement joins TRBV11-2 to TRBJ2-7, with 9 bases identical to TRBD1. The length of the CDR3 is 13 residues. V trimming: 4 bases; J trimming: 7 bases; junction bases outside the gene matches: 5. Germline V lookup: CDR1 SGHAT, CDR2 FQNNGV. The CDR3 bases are TGTGCCAGCAGCTACGACAGGGGGGGAGAGCAGTACTTC. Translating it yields CASSYDRGGEQYF.

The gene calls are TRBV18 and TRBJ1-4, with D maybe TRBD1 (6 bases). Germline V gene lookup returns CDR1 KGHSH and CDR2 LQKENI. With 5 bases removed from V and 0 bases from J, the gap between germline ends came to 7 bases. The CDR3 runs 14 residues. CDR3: CASSGQTTNEKLFF. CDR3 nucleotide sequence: TGTGCCAGCTCAGGACAGACAACTAATGAAAAACTGTTTTTT.

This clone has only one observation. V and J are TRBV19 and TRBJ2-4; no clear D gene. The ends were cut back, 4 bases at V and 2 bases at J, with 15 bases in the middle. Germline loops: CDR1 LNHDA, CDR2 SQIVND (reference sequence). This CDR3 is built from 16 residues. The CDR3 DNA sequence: TGTGCCAGTAGTAGGCGAGGAACGGAGTCCAAAAACATTCAGTACTTC. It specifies CASSRRGTESKNIQYF.

CDR3 bases: TGTGCCAGCAGTTACTCCTCCAGGAAAGTGGAGACCCAGTACTTC. Its translation: CASSYSSRKVETQYF. This rearrangement joins TRBV6-5 to TRBJ2-5; no definite D call. CDR3 length: 15 residues. Germline V gene data show CDR1 as MNHEY and CDR2 as SVGAGI. V was cut by 0 bases and J by 5 bases, with 13 bases left in between.

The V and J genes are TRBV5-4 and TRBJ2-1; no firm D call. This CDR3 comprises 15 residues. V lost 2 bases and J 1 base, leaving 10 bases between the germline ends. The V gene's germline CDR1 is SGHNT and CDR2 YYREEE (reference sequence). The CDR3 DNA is TGTGCCAGCAGCTTTTTAGTTTCGTCCTACAATGAGCAGTTCTTC. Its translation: CASSFLVSSYNEQFF.

In DNA, the CDR3 is TGTGCCAGCAGCGTAGGAATCGGGGCGGGAGAGCAGTACTTC. Translation: CASSVGIGAGEQYF. The genes are TRBV9 and TRBJ2-7; D is possibly TRBD2 (6 bases). CDR1 SGDLS and CDR2 YYNGEE come from the germline V gene. V dropped 0 bases and J dropped 7 bases, with 14 bases sitting between them. CDR3 length: 14 residues.

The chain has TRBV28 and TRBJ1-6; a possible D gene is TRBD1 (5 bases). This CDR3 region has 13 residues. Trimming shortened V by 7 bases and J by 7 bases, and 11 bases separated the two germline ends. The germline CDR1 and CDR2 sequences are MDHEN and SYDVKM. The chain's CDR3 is CASMGGLNSPLHF. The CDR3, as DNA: TGTGCCAGCATGGGGGGTCTAAATTCACCCCTCCACTTT.

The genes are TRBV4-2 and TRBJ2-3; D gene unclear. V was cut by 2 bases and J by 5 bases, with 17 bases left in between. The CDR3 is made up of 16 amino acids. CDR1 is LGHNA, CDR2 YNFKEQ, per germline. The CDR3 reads CASSQSGPPSKDTQYF. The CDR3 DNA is TGTGCCAGCAGCCAATCTGGACCGCCCAGTAAAGATACGCAGTATTTT.

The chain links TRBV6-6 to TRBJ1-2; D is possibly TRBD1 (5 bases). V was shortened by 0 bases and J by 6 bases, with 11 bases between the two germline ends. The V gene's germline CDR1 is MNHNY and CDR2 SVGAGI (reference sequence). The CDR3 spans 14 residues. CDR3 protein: CASSYSWQGNGYTF. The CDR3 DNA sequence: TGTGCCAGCAGTTACTCGTGGCAGGGCAATGGCTACACCTTC.

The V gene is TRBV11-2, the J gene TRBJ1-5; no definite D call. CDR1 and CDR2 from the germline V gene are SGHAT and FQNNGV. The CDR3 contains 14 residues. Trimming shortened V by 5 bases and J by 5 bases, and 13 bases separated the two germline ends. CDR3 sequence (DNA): TGTGCCAGCAGCGGAGGGATGCCCCATCAGCCCCAGCATTTT. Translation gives CASSGGMPHQPQHF.

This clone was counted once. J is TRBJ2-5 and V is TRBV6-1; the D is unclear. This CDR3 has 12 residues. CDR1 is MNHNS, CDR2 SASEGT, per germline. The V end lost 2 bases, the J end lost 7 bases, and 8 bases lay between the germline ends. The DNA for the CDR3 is TGTGCCAGCAGTGAAATAGGCGGGACCCAGTACTTC. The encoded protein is CASSEIGGTQYF.

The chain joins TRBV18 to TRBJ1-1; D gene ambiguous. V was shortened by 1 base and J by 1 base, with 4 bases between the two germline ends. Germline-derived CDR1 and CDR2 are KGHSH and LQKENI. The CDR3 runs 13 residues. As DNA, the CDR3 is TGTGCCAGCTCACCACTACAGAACACTGAAGCTTTCTTT. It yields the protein CASSPLQNTEAFF. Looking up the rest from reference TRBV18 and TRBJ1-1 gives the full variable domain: NAGVMQNPRHLVRRRGQEARLRCSPMKGHSHVYWYRQLPEEGLKFMVYLQKENIIDESGMPKERFSAEFPKEGPSILRIQQVVRGDSAAYFCASSPLQNTEAFFGQGTRLTVV.

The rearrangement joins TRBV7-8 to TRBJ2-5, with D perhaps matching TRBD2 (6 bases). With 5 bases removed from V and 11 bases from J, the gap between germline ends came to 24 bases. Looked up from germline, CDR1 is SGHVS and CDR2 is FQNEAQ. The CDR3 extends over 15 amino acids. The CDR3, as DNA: TGTGCCAGCAGCCCTCTGCGGTGGGTGACGGGGGAGCAGTACTTC. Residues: CASSPLRWVTGEQYF.

In nucleotides, the CDR3 is TGTGCCAGCAGTGAACCCCCCAGCGGGAGGTCAGGCACCGGGGAGCTGTTTTTT. Residues: CASSEPPSGRSGTGELFF. The J gene is TRBJ2-2, the V gene TRBV25-1; 9 positions match TRBD2. V dropped 2 bases and J dropped 4; count of bases not matched to a gene: 11. Germline values: CDR1 MGHDK, CDR2 SYGVNS. This CDR3 contains 18 residues.

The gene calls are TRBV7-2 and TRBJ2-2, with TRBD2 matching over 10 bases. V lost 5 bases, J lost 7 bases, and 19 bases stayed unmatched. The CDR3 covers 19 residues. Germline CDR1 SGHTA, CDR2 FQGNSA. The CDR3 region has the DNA TGTGCCAGCAGCCAATTACCCCCCCGGCTAGCGGGAGACGGCGGGGAGCTGTTTTTT. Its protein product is CASSQLPPRLAGDGGELFF.

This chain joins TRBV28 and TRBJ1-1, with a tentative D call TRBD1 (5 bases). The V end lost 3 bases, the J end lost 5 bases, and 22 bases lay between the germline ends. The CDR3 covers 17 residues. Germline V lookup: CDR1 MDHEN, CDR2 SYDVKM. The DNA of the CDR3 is TGTGCCAGCAGTTTCTGGGAGGGGCAAGGGTCGGGGACTGAAGCTTTCTTT. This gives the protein CASSFWEGQGSGTEAFF. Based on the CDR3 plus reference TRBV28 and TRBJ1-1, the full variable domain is DVKVTQSSRYLVKRTGEKVFLECVQDMDHENMFWYRQDPGLGLRLIYFSYDVKMKEKGDIPEGYSVSREKKERFSLILESASTNQTSMYLCASSFWEGQGSGTEAFFGQGTRLTVV.

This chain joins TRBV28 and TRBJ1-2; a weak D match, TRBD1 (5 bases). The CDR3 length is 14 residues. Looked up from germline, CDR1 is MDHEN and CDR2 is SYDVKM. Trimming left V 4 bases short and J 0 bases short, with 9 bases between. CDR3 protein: CASSSAGTNYGYTF. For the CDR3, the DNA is TGTGCCAGCAGTTCGGCAGGGACTAACTATGGCTACACCTTC.

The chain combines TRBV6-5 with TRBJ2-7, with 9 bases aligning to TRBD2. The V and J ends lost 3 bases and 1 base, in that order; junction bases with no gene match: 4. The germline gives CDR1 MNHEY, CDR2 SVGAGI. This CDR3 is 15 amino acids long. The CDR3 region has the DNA TGTGCCAGCAGTTATACTAGCGGGCCTTCCTACGAGCAGTACTTC. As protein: CASSYTSGPSYEQYF.

The CDR3 DNA reads TGTGCCAGCAGTTTTAGCGGGACCTCCTCCTACAATGAGCAGTTCTTC. Translating gives CASSFSGTSSYNEQFF. The chain uses TRBV7-2 and TRBJ2-1; 8 bases match TRBD2. CDR1 is SGHTA, CDR2 FQGNSA, per germline. V was pared by 6 bases and J by 0 bases, with 7 bases of the junction left unmatched. The CDR3 runs to 16 residues.

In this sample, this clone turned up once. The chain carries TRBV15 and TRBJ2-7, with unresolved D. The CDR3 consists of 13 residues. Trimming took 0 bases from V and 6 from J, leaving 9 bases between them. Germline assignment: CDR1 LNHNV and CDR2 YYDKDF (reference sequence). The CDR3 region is CATSRDGASEQYF. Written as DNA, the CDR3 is TGTGCCACCAGCAGAGATGGTGCATCCGAGCAGTACTTC.